This entry concerns a single T cell receptor (beta chain). Its antigen is not known. In the study's own analysis: It was from CDR3 differences across clinicopathological groups that a distant-metastasis classifier for papillary thyroid cancer was built. TCRdb re-processed the PCR reads through MiXCR. It is TCRdb's table, rather than the study itself, that gives the V and J calls and clone size. The table shows 19,000 or so clones, with 32% occurring only once. V was shortened by 5 bases and J by 3 bases, with 13 bases between the two germline ends. The CDR3 runs 14 residues. The data belong to a study of metastatic and nonmetastatic thyroid tumors. Overall study: The comparison covered peripheral blood and tumor or nodule tissue in malignant and benign thyroid patients. Regarding the study as a whole: Malignant tumors reportedly showed significantly higher TCR beta diversity than benign nodules in both blood and tumor.

Ahead of thyroid surgery, no patient had received treatment of any kind. The source is a female donor with papillary thyroid cancer or a benign thyroid nodule (not recorded which). Some clones in this sample may be carry-over from other donors' samples. The source material was adjacent normal tissue. The rearrangement uses TRBV12-3 or TRBV12-4 and TRBJ2-5; D not certain. CDR3 nucleotides: TGTGCCAGCAGTATGGGCCGGAACGAAGAGACCCAGTACTTC. It translates to CASSMGRNEETQYF.